This TCR beta chain was identified in a study of breast tumors, draining lymph nodes, adjacent tissues. Points from the study as a whole: Tumors had less TCR diversity than lymph nodes, more than nontumor tissue. The data were judged consistent with most tumor T cells coming from lymph node and expanding in tumor.

The germline V and J ends were trimmed by 4 bases and 0 bases, with 18 bases remaining between them. This CDR3 has 17 residues. The germline V gene encodes CDR1 SGHRS and CDR2 YFSETQ. Axillary draining lymph nodes of breast cancer patients supplied the node samples. This clonotype was observed many times. Its antigen remains unknown. TCRdb analysed the multiplex PCR reads with MiXCR anew, one entry per CDR3 protein. The sample has roughly 100,000 distinct CDR3 sequences, around 30% seen once. The clonotype was recovered from a female donor with breast cancer. Some clones in this sample may be carry-over from other donors' samples. The sequencing sample was made of axillary lymph node tissue. The rearrangement links TRBV5-1 to TRBJ2-3; tentatively, D is TRBD1 (6 bases). CDR3 protein: CASSEIGTITSTDTQYF. The CDR3 nucleotides read TGCGCCAGCAGCGAAATCGGGACAATCACTAGCACAGATACGCAGTATTTT.